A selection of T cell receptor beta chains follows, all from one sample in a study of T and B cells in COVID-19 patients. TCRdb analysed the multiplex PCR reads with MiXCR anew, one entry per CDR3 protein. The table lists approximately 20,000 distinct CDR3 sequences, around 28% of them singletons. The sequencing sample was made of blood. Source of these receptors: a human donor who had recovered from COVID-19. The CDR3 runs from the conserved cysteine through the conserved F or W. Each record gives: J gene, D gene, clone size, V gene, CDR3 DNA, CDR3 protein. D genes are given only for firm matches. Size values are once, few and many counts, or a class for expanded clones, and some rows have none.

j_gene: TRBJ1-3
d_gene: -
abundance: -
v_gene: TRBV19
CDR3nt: TGTGCCAGTAGTCTCGAGGGCCTGGCCTCTGGAAACACCATATATTTT
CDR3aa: CASSLEGLASGNTIYF

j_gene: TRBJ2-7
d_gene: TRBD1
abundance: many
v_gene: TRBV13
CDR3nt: TGTGCCAGCAGCTTAGGACAGGGGGATTACGAGCAGTACTTC
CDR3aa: CASSLGQGDYEQYF

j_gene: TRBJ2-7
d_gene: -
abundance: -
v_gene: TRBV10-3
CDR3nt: TGCGCCAGCAGTGAGTATCGGCGGGACGGTTACGAGCAGTACTTC
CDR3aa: CASSEYRRDGYEQYF

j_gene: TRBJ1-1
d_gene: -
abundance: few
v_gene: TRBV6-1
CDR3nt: TGTGCCAGCAGTCTGGGTTCTCTAAGGCTTAACACTGAAGCTTTCTTT
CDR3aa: CASSLGSLRLNTEAFF

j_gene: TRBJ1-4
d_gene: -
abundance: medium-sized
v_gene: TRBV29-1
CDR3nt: TGCAGCGTTGAGGACGGCCTATCTGAAAAACTGTTTTTT
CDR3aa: CSVEDGLSEKLFF

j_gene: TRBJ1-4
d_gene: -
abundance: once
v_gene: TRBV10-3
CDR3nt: TGCGCCAGCAGTGTGATGGGTACGGGTGAAAAACTGTTTTTT
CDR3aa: CASSVMGTGEKLFF

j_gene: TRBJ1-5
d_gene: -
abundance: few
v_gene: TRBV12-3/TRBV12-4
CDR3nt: TGTGCCAGCAGTTTAGGCAGGACCTTGAATCAGCCCCAGCATTTT
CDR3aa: CASSLGRTLNQPQHF

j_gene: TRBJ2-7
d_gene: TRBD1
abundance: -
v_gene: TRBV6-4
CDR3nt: TGTGCCAGCAGTCCGGACAGGGGAGATTCCTACGAGCAGTACTTC
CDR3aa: CASSPDRGDSYEQYF

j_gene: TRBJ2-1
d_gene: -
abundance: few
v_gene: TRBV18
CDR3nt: TGTGCCAGCTCACCAATAGCTCCCTCCTACAATGAGCAGTTCTTC
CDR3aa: CASSPIAPSYNEQFF

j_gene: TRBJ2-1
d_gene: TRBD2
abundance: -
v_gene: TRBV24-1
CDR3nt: TGTGCCACCAGTGATCAGGGGACTAGCGGGAGAGTCGATGAGCAGTTCTTC
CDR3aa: CATSDQGTSGRVDEQFF

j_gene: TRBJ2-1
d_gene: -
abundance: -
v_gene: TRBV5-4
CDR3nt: TGTGCCAGCAGCTTGGGCAAATACAATGAGCAGTTCTTC
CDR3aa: CASSLGKYNEQFF

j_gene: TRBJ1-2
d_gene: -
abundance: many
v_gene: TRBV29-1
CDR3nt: TGCAGCGCCCCGGATCTTTTGGTCGATGGCTACACCTTC
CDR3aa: CSAPDLLVDGYTF

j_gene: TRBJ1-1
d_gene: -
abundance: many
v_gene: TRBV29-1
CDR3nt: TGCAGCATCAGGGGTGGGTACACTGAAGCTTTCTTT
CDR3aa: CSIRGGYTEAFF

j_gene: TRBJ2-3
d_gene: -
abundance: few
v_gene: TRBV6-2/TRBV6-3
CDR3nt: TGTGCCAGCAGTTACGAGGGGGGCGGCACAGATACGCAGTATTTT
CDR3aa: CASSYEGGGTDTQYF